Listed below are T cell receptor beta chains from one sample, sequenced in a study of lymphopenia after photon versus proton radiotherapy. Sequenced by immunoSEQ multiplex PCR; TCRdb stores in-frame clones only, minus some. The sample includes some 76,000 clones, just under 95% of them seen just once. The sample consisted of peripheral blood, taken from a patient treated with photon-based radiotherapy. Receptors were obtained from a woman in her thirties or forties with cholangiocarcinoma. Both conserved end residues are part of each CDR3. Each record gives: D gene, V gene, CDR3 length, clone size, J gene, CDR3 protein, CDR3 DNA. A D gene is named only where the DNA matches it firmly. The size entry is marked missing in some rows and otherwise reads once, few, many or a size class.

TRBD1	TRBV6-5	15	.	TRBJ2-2	CASSRTGASTGELFF	TGTGCCAGCAGTAGAACAGGGGCGAGTACCGGGGAGCTGTTTTTT
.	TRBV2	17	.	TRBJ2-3	CASSGRWGRGSADTQYF	TGTGCCAGCAGTGGTAGATGGGGGAGAGGATCTGCAGATACGCAGTATTTT
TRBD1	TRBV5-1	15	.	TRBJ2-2	CASTLGQGFTGELFF	TGCGCCAGCACCTTGGGACAGGGGTTTACCGGGGAGCTGTTTTTT
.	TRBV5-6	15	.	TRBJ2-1	CASSLDGGGPNEQFF	TGTGCCAGCAGCTTGGACGGCGGCGGGCCTAATGAGCAGTTCTTC
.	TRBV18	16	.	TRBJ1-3	CASSPSGALSGNTIYF	TGTGCCAGCTCACCTTCAGGGGCCCTCTCTGGAAACACCATATATTTT
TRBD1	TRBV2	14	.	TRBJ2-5	CASSEQTTGETQYF	TGTGCCAGCAGTGAGCAGACGACAGGGGAGACCCAGTACTTC
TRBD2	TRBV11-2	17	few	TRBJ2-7	CASSPKGLAGGIYEQYF	TGTGCCAGCAGCCCAAAGGGACTAGCGGGGGGAATATACGAGCAGTACTTC
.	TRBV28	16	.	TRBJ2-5	CASSLWSRGVQETQYF	TGTGCCAGCAGTTTATGGTCGCGCGGGGTTCAAGAGACCCAGTACTTC
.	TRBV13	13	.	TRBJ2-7	CASSLGKTVRVNF	TGTGCCAGCAGCTTAGGGAAGACAGTCAGGGTGAACTTC
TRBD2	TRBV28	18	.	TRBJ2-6	CASRTRGLAASGANVLTF	TGTGCCAGCAGGACCCGAGGACTAGCGGCTTCTGGGGCCAACGTCCTGACTTTC
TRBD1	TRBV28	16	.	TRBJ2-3	CASTSPTGIGTDTQYF	TGTGCCAGCACCTCCCCGACAGGGATCGGGACGGATACGCAGTATTTT
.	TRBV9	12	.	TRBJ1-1	CASSGPRSEAFF	TGTGCCAGCAGCGGCCCTAGGTCTGAAGCTTTCTTT
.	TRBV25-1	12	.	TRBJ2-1	CASMGGGEIPFF	TGTGCCAGCATGGGTGGGGGCGAGATTCCGTTCTTC
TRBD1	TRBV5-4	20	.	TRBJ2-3	CASSLPGARDRASGTDTQYF	TGTGCCAGCAGCTTGCCAGGGGCCCGGGACAGGGCTAGTGGCACAGATACGCAGTATTTT
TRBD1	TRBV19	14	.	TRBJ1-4	CASQTGVGSGKLFF	TGTGCCAGTCAAACAGGGGTGGGAAGTGGAAAACTGTTTTTT
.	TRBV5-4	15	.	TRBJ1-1	CASSPVTGQNTEAFF	TGTGCCAGCAGCCCGGTTACCGGACAGAACACTGAAGCTTTCTTT
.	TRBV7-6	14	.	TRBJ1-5	CASSLLAGNQPQHF	TGTGCCAGCAGCTTATTGGCAGGCAATCAGCCCCAGCATTTT
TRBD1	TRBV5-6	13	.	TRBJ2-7	CASSRGQGYEQYF	TGTGCCAGCAGCAGAGGACAGGGGTATGAGCAGTACTTC
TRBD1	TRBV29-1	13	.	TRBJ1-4	CSVYGQGNEKLFF	TGCAGCGTCTACGGACAGGGTAATGAAAAACTGTTTTTT
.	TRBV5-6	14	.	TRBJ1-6	CASSLGVLYSPLHF	TGTGCCAGCAGCTTGGGGGTGCTGTATTCACCCCTCCACTTT
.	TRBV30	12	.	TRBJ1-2	CAWSDKPEGYTF	TGTGCCTGGAGTGATAAACCCGAAGGCTACACCTTC
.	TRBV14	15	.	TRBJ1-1	CASSQVGVGRDEAFF	TGTGCCAGCAGCCAAGTGGGAGTGGGTAGAGATGAAGCTTTCTTT
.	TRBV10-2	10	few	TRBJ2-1	CASERGEQFF	TGCGCCAGCGAGCGTGGTGAGCAGTTCTTC
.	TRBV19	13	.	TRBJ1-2	CAIRRGENYGYTF	TGTGCCATCCGGAGGGGGGAGAACTATGGCTACACCTTC
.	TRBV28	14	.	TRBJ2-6	CASFAQGGANVLTF	TGTGCCAGCTTCGCACAAGGTGGGGCCAACGTCCTGACTTTC
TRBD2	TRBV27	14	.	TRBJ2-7	CASSVTSGSYEQYF	TGTGCCAGCAGCGTGACTAGCGGGAGCTACGAGCAGTACTTC
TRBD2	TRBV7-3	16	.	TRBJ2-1	CASSREVGLTYNEQFF	TGTGCCAGCAGTAGGGAGGTGGGACTAACCTACAATGAGCAGTTCTTC
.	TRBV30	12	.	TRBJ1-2	CAWSDGNYGYTF	TGTGCCTGGAGTGACGGTAACTATGGCTACACCTTC
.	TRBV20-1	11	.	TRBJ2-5	CSAISQETQYF	TGCAGTGCTATCAGTCAAGAGACCCAGTACTTC
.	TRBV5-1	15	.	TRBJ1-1	CASSLGGVGNTEAFF	TGCGCCAGCAGCTTGGGAGGAGTTGGGAACACTGAAGCTTTCTTT
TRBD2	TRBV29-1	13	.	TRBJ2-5	CSVGLAGGETQYF	TGCAGCGTAGGCTTAGCGGGAGGAGAGACCCAGTACTTC
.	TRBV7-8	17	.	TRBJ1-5	CASSLIIGDRDNQPQHF	TGTGCCAGCAGCTTAATAATCGGAGACAGAGACAATCAGCCCCAGCATTTT
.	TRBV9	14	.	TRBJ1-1	CASSVGGKGTEAFF	TGTGCCAGCAGCGTAGGGGGGAAGGGCACTGAAGCTTTCTTT
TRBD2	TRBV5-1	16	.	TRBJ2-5	CASSRDSGGAEETQYF	TGCGCCAGCAGCAGAGATAGCGGGGGGGCGGAGGAGACCCAGTACTTC
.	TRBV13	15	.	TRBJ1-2	CASSKGARLRYGYTF	TGTGCCAGCAGCAAGGGAGCTAGGCTTAGATATGGCTACACCTTC
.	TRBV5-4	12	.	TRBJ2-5	CASSSREETQYF	TGTGCCAGCAGCTCCAGGGAAGAGACCCAGTACTTC
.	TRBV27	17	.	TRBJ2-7	CASSPPPQRPSTWEQYF	TGTGCCAGCAGTCCCCCGCCCCAGAGGCCGTCAACGTGGGAGCAGTACTTC
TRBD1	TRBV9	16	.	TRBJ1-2	CASSAPEQGNGYGYTF	TGTGCCAGCAGCGCCCCCGAACAGGGGAATGGGTATGGCTACACCTTC
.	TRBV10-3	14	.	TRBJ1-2	CAISESRGVDGYTF	TGTGCCATCAGTGAGTCGAGAGGGGTGGATGGCTACACCTTC
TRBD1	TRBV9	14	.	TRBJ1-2	CASSVGDRTLFYTF	TGTGCCAGCAGCGTAGGGGACAGAACTCTTTTCTACACCTTC
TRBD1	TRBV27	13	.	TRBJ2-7	CASSRDSTYEQYF	TGTGCCAGCAGCCGGGACAGCACCTACGAGCAGTACTTC
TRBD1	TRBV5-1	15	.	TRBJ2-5	CASSPSLQGKETQYF	TGCGCCAGCAGCCCGAGCCTACAGGGGAAAGAGACCCAGTACTTC
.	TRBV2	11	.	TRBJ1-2	CASSDIKGYTF	TGTGCCAGCAGTGATATCAAGGGCTACACCTTC
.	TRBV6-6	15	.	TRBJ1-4	CASTTLGGASEKLFF	TGTGCCAGCACCACCCTTGGGGGGGCAAGTGAAAAACTGTTTTTT
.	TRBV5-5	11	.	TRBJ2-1	CASSLHETEFF	TGTGCCAGCAGCTTGCACGAAACGGAGTTCTTC
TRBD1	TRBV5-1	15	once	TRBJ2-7	CASSLSGTGYTEQYF	TGCGCCAGCAGCTTGTCCGGGACAGGGTACACCGAGCAGTACTTC
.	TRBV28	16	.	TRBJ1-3	CASSVPPRFSGNTIYF	TGTGCCAGCAGCGTACCTCCAAGATTCTCTGGAAACACCATATATTTT
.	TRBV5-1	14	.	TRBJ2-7	CASSPRGGSYEQYF	TGCGCCAGCAGCCCCCGAGGGGGGTCCTACGAGCAGTACTTC
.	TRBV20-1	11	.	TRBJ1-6	CSARAGVSLHF	TGCAGTGCTAGGGCAGGTGTATCCCTCCACTTT
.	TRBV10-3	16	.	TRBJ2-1	CAISGSIGTYHNEQFF	TGTGCCATCAGTGGGTCCATTGGGACTTATCACAATGAGCAGTTCTTC
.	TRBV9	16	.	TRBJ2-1	CASSETGTPIQDEQFF	TGTGCCAGCAGCGAAACCGGGACACCAATTCAAGATGAGCAGTTCTTC
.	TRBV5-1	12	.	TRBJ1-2	CASSLAGEGYTF	TGCGCCAGCAGCTTAGCGGGGGAAGGCTACACCTTC